The following is a T cell receptor (beta chain) sequence with its context. This sample is drawn from a study of blood T cell repertoires in COVID-19. As for the study in general: Specimens from acute and convalescent COVID-19 originated in the United States, Italy and Spain. T cells, B-cell-depleted T cells, or PBMCs supplied cDNA or gDNA.

V shed 6 bases and J shed 6 bases, with 11 bases lying between them. The CDR3 sequence is 11 residues long. Germline assignment: CDR1 DFQATT and CDR2 SNEGSKA (reference sequence). Per the authors' pipeline: Using reference gene primer amplification, nucleated cell counts were estimated. The repertoire was sequenced with immunoSEQ multiplex PCR; TCRdb's copy has only in-frame clones and lacks some. That table gives V, J and clone size, and the DNA gave D and trimming. The repertoire holds about 160,000 clones, with 82% as singletons. This sequence originates from an elderly woman with active or convalescent COVID-19. This chain links TRBV20-1 with TRBJ1-1, with D uncertain. The sequenced sample was peripheral blood. The CDR3 region is CSALLRAEAFF. The CDR3 nucleotides read TGCAGTGCCCTACTTCGGGCTGAAGCTTTCTTT.